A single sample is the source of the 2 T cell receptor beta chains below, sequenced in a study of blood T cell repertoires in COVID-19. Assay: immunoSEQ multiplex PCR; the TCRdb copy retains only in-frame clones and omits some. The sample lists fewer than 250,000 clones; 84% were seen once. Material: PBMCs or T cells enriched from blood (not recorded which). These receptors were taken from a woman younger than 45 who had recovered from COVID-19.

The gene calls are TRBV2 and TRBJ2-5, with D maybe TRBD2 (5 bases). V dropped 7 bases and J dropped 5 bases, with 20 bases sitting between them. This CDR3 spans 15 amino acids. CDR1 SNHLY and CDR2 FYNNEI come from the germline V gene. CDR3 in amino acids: CASTDPPSSRETQYF. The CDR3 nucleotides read TGTGCCAGCACCGATCCGCCTAGCAGCCGGGAGACCCAGTACTTC.

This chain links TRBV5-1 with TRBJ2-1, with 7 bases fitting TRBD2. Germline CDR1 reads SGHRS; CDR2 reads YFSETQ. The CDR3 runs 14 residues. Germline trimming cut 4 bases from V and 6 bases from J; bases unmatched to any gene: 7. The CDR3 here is CASSPTWEGNEQFF. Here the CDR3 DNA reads TGCGCCAGCAGCCCCACTTGGGAGGGCAATGAGCAGTTCTTC. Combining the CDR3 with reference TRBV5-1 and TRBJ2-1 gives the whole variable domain KAGVTQTPRYLIKTRGQQVTLSCSPISGHRSVSWYQQTPGQGLQFLFEYFSETQRNKGNFPGRFSGRQFSNSRSEMNVSTLELGDSALYLCASSPTWEGNEQFFGPGTRLTVL.